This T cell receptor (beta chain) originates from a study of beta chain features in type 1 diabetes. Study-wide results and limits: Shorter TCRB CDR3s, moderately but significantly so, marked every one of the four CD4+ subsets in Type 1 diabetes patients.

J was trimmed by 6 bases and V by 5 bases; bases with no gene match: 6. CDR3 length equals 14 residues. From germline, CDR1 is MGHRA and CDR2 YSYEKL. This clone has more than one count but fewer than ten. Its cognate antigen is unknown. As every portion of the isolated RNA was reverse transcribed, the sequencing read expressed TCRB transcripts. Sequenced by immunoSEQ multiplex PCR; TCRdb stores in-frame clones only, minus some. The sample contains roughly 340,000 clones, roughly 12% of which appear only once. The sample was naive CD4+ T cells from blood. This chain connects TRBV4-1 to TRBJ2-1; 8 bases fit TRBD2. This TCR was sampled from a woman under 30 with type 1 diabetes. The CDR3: CASSGWTSLNEQFF. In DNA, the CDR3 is TGCGCCAGCAGCGGCTGGACTAGCCTCAATGAGCAGTTCTTC.